These 19 T cell receptor beta chains were sequenced from one sample in a study of blood T cell repertoires in COVID-19. Assay: immunoSEQ multiplex PCR; the TCRdb copy retains only in-frame clones and omits some. The data contain 310,000 or so clones, 70% to 90% of them seen just once; the ten biggest clones take up roughly 8.9%. Sample: PBMCs or T cells enriched from blood (not recorded which). These receptors all come from a middle-aged woman who had recovered from COVID-19.

The V call is TRBV2, the J call TRBJ2-3, with D hard to call. Germline V lookup: CDR1 SNHLY, CDR2 FYNNEI. Deletions cut 2 bases from V and 4 bases from J, with 7 bases between. The CDR3 has 13 residues. The CDR3 DNA reads as TGTGCCAGCAGTGAACTACGGGCAGATACGCAGTATTTT. Translation: CASSELRADTQYF.

V is TRBV6-5 and J is TRBJ1-2, with D perhaps TRBD1 (6 bases). This CDR3 is built from 14 residues. CDR1 is MNHEY, CDR2 SVGAGI, per germline. The ends were cut back, 2 bases at V and 1 base at J, with 8 bases in the middle. The CDR3 DNA reads as TGTGCCAGCAGTTACGGGACACATAACTATGGCTACACCTTC. Translating gives CASSYGTHNYGYTF.

V usage is TRBV5-1 and J usage is TRBJ1-4; D ambiguous. V was pared by 1 base and J by 6 bases, with 13 bases between. Germline CDR1 and CDR2: SGHRS and YFSETQ. The CDR3 has 15 residues. CDR3 loop: CASSLTSRRDEKLFF. In nucleotides, the CDR3 is TGCGCCAGCAGCTTGACCTCGAGGCGGGATGAAAAACTGTTTTTT.

The gene calls are TRBV7-6 and TRBJ2-2; no clear D. The germline V gene has CDR1 SGHVS and CDR2 FNYEAQ. Trimming left V 2 bases short and J 5 bases short, with 6 bases between. The length of the CDR3 is 13 residues. The CDR3 nucleotides read TGTGCCAGCAGCTTATCCTCTACCGGGGAGCTGTTTTTT. Its translation: CASSLSSTGELFF.

This chain connects TRBV9 to TRBJ2-1, with 8 bases that match TRBD2. Unmatched junction bases numbered 8, after V lost 1 base and J lost 5 bases. The length of the CDR3 is 16 residues. In germline, CDR1 is SGDLS, CDR2 YYNGEE. As DNA, the CDR3 is TGTGCCAGCAGCGTAACTAGCGGTAAAAGTCACAATGAGCAGTTCTTC. Encoded protein: CASSVTSGKSHNEQFF.

The chain joins TRBV7-9 to TRBJ1-2; possible D gene TRBD1, 6 bases. The CDR3 spans 14 residues. Looked up from germline, CDR1 is SEHNR and CDR2 is FQNEAQ (reference sequence). V was cut by 6 bases and J by 4 bases, with 15 bases left in between. The CDR3 DNA follows: TGTGCCAGCAGGGGCAGACAGGCTCGCTATGGCTACACCTTC. Encoded protein: CASRGRQARYGYTF.

This clone was detected once. This chain joins TRBV25-1 and TRBJ1-4; D is possibly TRBD1 (6 bases). This CDR3 is 14 amino acids long. Germline assignment: CDR1 MGHDK and CDR2 SYGVNS. Trimming stripped 9 bases from V and 0 bases from J, with 11 bases between. CDR3 coding DNA: TGTGCCAGTTCACAGGGCCCAACTAATGAAAAACTGTTTTTT. It translates to CASSQGPTNEKLFF.

This rearrangement joins TRBV11-3 to TRBJ2-1; 8 bases fit TRBD2. Germline V CDR1 and CDR2: SGHNT, YENEEA. The CDR3 sequence is 17 residues long. Trimming cost V 1 base and J 6 bases; bases outside gene matches: 11. DNA of the CDR3: TGTGCCAGCAGCTTAGGAGGAATAGCGGGGAGGCCCAATGAGCAGTTCTTC. Translation: CASSLGGIAGRPNEQFF.

V is TRBV5-1 and J is TRBJ2-7, with D perhaps TRBD1 (6 bases). Germline V gene lookup returns CDR1 SGHRS and CDR2 YFSETQ. V lost 0 bases and J lost 6, with 7 bases in between. CDR3 length: 12 amino acids. The CDR3 coding sequence is TGCGCCAGCAGCTTGGGGGGGCCCGAGCAGTACTTC. This sequence encodes CASSLGGPEQYF.

The chain uses TRBV7-2 and TRBJ2-7; 10 nucleotides line up with TRBD1. This CDR3 region has 14 residues. CDR1 SGHTA and CDR2 FQGNSA come from the germline V gene. The J segment lost 5 bases and the V segment lost 7 bases, leaving 8 bases of the junction unmatched. CDR3 sequence reads: CASTLDRGRHEQYF. CDR3 nucleotide sequence: TGTGCCAGCACCCTAGACAGGGGGCGACACGAGCAGTACTTC.

The genes are TRBV27 and TRBJ2-2; D is possibly TRBD1 (5 bases). CDR1 is MNHEY and CDR2 is SMNVEV in the germline V gene (reference sequence). The CDR3 has 15 residues. V lost 5 bases, J lost 2 bases, and 12 bases lay in between. CDR3 nucleotides: TGTGCCAGCAGTGCGACAGATAAAAACACCGGGGAGCTGTTTTTT. It codes for CASSATDKNTGELFF.

This rearrangement joins TRBV4-3 to TRBJ1-4; 7 positions agree with TRBD1. The V segment lost 0 bases and the J segment 8 bases; nucleotides outside the gene matches: 12. Germline lookup yields CDR1 LGHNA and CDR2 YSLEER. The CDR3 sequence is 17 residues long. DNA of the CDR3: TGCGCCAGCAGCCAAGAAATGGGCAGGGGGGCGAGAGAAAAACTGTTTTTT. Translation: CASSQEMGRGAREKLFF.

The genes are TRBV3-1 (or the pseudogene TRBV3-2) and TRBJ2-2; 10 bases map to TRBD2. The ends lost 6 bases at V and 0 bases at J; junction bases unmatched: 4. This CDR3 has 16 amino acids. Germline values: CDR1 LGHDT, CDR2 YNNKEL (reference sequence). CDR3: CASSFGLAANTGELFF. CDR3 nucleotide sequence: TGTGCCAGCAGTTTCGGACTAGCGGCGAACACCGGGGAGCTGTTTTTT.

This chain connects TRBV6-2 or TRBV6-3 to TRBJ2-1; TRBD2 matches 9 bases. Germline V gene data show CDR1 as MNHEY and CDR2 as SVGEGT. This CDR3 spans 17 amino acids. The ends lost 2 bases at V and 6 bases at J; junction bases unmatched: 11. The CDR3 is CASSYGSGGRAGNEQFF. The CDR3 nucleotides are TGTGCCAGCAGTTACGGGTCTGGCGGGAGGGCCGGCAATGAGCAGTTCTTC.

The CDR3 spells CASRKETTDTQYF. For the CDR3, the DNA is TGTGCCAGCAGAAAGGAGACCACAGATACGCAGTATTTT. This sequence joins TRBV7-2 and TRBJ2-3; D ambiguous. Looked up from germline, CDR1 is SGHTA and CDR2 is FQGNSA. The CDR3 covers 13 residues. The V end lost 6 bases, the J end lost 2 bases, and 9 bases lay between the germline ends.

This clone was recorded only once. This chain uses TRBV19 with TRBJ2-1; TRBD1 matches 8 bases. CDR1 and CDR2 (germline): LNHDA, SQIVND (reference sequence). V lost 7 bases and J lost 7; bases outside the gene matches: 6. CDR3 length: 13 amino acids. CDR3 sequence: CASTMQGANEQFF. For the CDR3, the DNA is TGTGCCAGTACCATGCAGGGGGCAAATGAGCAGTTCTTC. Looking up the rest from reference TRBV19 and TRBJ2-1 gives the full variable domain: DGGITQSPKYLFRKEGQNVTLSCEQNLNHDAMYWYRQDPGQGLRLIYYSQIVNDFQKGDIAEGYSVSREKKESFPLTVTSAQKNPTAFYLCASTMQGANEQFFGPGTRLTVL.

The chain has TRBV5-6 and TRBJ1-6; D is unresolved. The CDR3 is 15 amino acids. V lost 0 bases to trimming and J lost 10 bases, with 14 bases between them. Germline-derived CDR1 and CDR2 are SGHDT and YYEEEE. In DNA, the CDR3 is TGTGCCAGCAGCTTGGCCCGGAGTGGGAGGTCACCCCTCCACTTT. It is translated as CASSLARSGRSPLHF.

The chain links TRBV11-3 to TRBJ1-1; D may be TRBD1 (6 bases). V lost 5 bases and J lost 11, with 18 bases in between. CDR3 length equals 13 residues. Germline values: CDR1 SGHNT, CDR2 YENEEA. The CDR3 loop reads CASSPRGGLGAFF. In DNA, the CDR3 is TGTGCCAGCAGCCCTAGGGGGGGGCTCGGGGCTTTCTTT.

This chain joins TRBV7-2 and TRBJ2-3, with D possibly matching TRBD2 (6 bases). Germline CDR1 SGHTA, CDR2 FQGNSA. The V end lost 5 bases, the J end lost 1 base, and 16 bases lay between the germline ends. The CDR3 extends over 16 amino acids. The CDR3 nucleotides read TGTGCCAGCAGCCCGCGACTAGTGATCGGCACAGATACGCAGTATTTT. It yields the protein CASSPRLVIGTDTQYF.